These T cell receptor beta chains were read from a single sample in a study of control samples from healthy donors and cancer patients. TCRdb's copy holds only in-frame clones and misses some; the assay was immunoSEQ multiplex PCR. The top ten hold 10% to 15% of the sample, which has approximately 58,000 clones, approximately 87% seen once. The sample comprised PBMCs. The receptor set was obtained from a woman aged 60 to 75 with lung cancer. CDR3s include the opening cysteine and the closing phenylalanine or tryptophan. The D gene is left open where the match is weak. Clone size, where shown, is once, few, many, or a class for clones that have expanded.

>TRBJ2-1|-|TRBV6-1|-
CASSEGTLLTGNEQFF
TGTGCCAGCAGTGAAGGGACACTCCTAACTGGGAATGAGCAGTTCTTC
>TRBJ2-6|-|TRBV7-3|-
CASSWTASGANVLTF
TGTGCCAGCAGCTGGACTGCCTCTGGGGCCAACGTCCTGACTTTC
>TRBJ2-1|-|TRBV2|-
CASSKAGEQFF
TGTGCCAGCAGTAAGGCGGGCGAGCAGTTCTTC
>TRBJ2-1|TRBD1|TRBV28|-
CASSSSGTGNSYNEQFF
TGTGCCAGCAGTTCATCCGGGACAGGGAACTCCTACAATGAGCAGTTCTTC
>TRBJ1-1|-|TRBV19|-
CASQGQARRMNTEAFF
TGTGCCAGTCAGGGGCAGGCAAGGAGGATGAACACTGAAGCTTTCTTT
>TRBJ2-4|-|TRBV14|-
CASSQAWLNIQYF
TGTGCCAGCAGCCAAGCTTGGCTAAACATTCAGTACTTC
>TRBJ1-5|TRBD1|TRBV19|-
CASRKTQGVGQPQHF
TGTGCCAGTAGGAAAACTCAGGGGGTGGGGCAGCCCCAGCATTTT
>TRBJ1-5|-|TRBV27|-
CASSTTANQPQHF
TGTGCCAGCAGTACTACGGCAAATCAGCCCCAGCATTTT
>TRBJ2-7|TRBD2|TRBV5-1|-
CASSSGGETYEQYF
TGCGCCAGCAGCTCGGGAGGGGAAACCTACGAGCAGTACTTC
>TRBJ2-4|TRBD1|TRBV6-5|-
CASSKGDRGNIQYF
TGTGCCAGCAGTAAGGGCGACAGGGGGAACATTCAGTACTTC
>TRBJ2-2|TRBD1|TRBV2|-
CASSLDRVGTGELFF
TGTGCCAGCAGCTTAGACAGGGTGGGCACCGGGGAGCTGTTTTTT
>TRBJ2-7|TRBD2|TRBV5-1|-
CASSDHASGSPEQYF
TGCGCCAGCAGCGATCACGCTAGCGGGAGCCCCGAGCAGTACTTC
>TRBJ1-1|-|TRBV18|few
CASSLTVTEAFF
TGTGCCAGCTCACTGACAGTAACTGAAGCTTTCTTT
>TRBJ1-1|TRBD1|TRBV6-1|-
CACQGGAEAFF
TGTGCCTGCCAGGGGGGCGCTGAAGCTTTCTTT
>TRBJ1-3|-|TRBV5-4|-
CASSRGGGVAFGSGNTIYF
TGTGCCAGCAGCCGGGGCGGGGGGGTGGCGTTCGGCTCTGGAAACACCATATATTTT